This T cell receptor (beta chain) was retrieved from a study of blood T cell repertoires in COVID-19. The wider study: Both acute and convalescent COVID-19 samples were obtained from the United States, Italy and Spain. PBMCs, B-cell-depleted T cells, or T cells provided the cDNA or gDNA that made up the material.

The CDR3 contains 16 residues. Germline V gene sequence: CDR1 LGHDT, CDR2 YNNKEL (reference sequence). V gave up 1 base and J gave up 4 bases; unmatched junction bases: 6. Under the authors' procedure: Amplification from reference gene primers served as the basis for estimated nucleated cell counts. TCRdb's table, derived via immunoSEQ multiplex PCR, lists solely in-frame clones and lacks some. V, J and clone size are those of that table, while D and trimming were read from the DNA. This table holds some 240,000 clones, around 83% found once. This TCR came from a woman in her thirties or forties who had recovered from COVID-19. This chain joins TRBV3-1 (or the pseudogene TRBV3-2) and TRBJ2-2, with 7 nucleotides matching TRBD1. What was sequenced was peripheral blood. In nucleotides, the CDR3 is TGTGCCAGCAGCCAAGCCAGTGACAGGGCCACCGGGGAGCTGTTTTTT. Its translation is CASSQASDRATGELFF.